Each of the 8 T cell receptor beta chains below was sequenced from the same sample in a study of T-cell reconstitution after alpha-beta-depleted transplantation in children. Unique molecular identifiers were built into the TCRbeta library. From the PCR reads, TCRdb called clonotypes with MiXCR, one entry per CDR3 protein. The table includes around 700,000 distinct CDR3 sequences, around 13% detected once. The source material was PBMCs, sampled before TCRalphabeta/CD19-depleted stem cell transplant. These TCRs come from a girl aged 2 to 9 with congenital amegakaryocytic thrombocytopenia, due to receive a stem cell transplant.

This clonotype was counted only a few times. The chain is built from TRBV5-5 and TRBJ2-7; D is unclear. The CDR3 consists of 14 residues. CDR1 is SGHKS and CDR2 is YYEKEE in the germline V gene (reference sequence). V lost 2 bases and J lost 6, with 15 bases in between. As DNA, the CDR3 is TGTGCCAGCAGCTTTGACATGGGGTCCGTCGAGCAGTACTTC. Its translation is CASSFDMGSVEQYF.

This clonotype was seen only a few times. The chain carries TRBV7-9 and TRBJ2-2; the D is unclear. Germline CDR1 SEHNR, CDR2 FQNEAQ (reference sequence). The CDR3 runs 14 residues. The V end lost 4 bases, the J end lost 10 bases, and 16 bases lay between the germline ends. The CDR3 spells CASSSGEDQLELFF. DNA for the CDR3: TGTGCCAGCAGCTCCGGAGAGGACCAACTGGAGCTGTTTTTT.

As for this clonotype: A much larger clone differs from this one at a single base, so this may be a read error. This chain connects TRBV4-1 to TRBJ2-6; no clear D. The CDR3 sequence is 14 residues long. Looked up from germline, CDR1 is MGHRA and CDR2 is YSYEKL. CDR3 sequence (DNA): TGCGCCGGCAGCCAATCTCCAGGGGCCAACGTCCTGACTTTC. This gives the protein CAGSQSPGANVLTF.

This clonotype has ten or more counts. The J gene is TRBJ2-1, the V gene TRBV15; tentatively, D is TRBD2 (6 bases). The CDR3 consists of 15 residues. Per germline, CDR1 LNHNV and CDR2 YYDKDF (reference sequence). With 0 bases removed from V and 4 bases from J, the gap between germline ends came to 10 bases. CDR3 in DNA: TGTGCCACCAGCAGAGATGGGGCGGGATACAATGAGCAGTTCTTC. Protein sequence: CATSRDGAGYNEQFF.

This clonotype was seen repeatedly, ten times or more. V usage is TRBV20-1 and J usage is TRBJ2-5; D remains unclear. This CDR3 comprises 16 residues. In germline, CDR1 is DFQATT, CDR2 SNEGSKA (reference sequence). Trimming left V 4 bases short and J 5 bases short, with 23 bases between. CDR3 nucleotides: TGCAGTGCTAACTGCCAGCCCGGCCTCTCCCGGGAGACCCAGTACTTC. Amino acid sequence: CSANCQPGLSRETQYF.

This clonotype has a handful of counts. The rearrangement links TRBV20-1 to TRBJ2-3; 13 nucleotides line up with TRBD2. Germline V gene sequence: CDR1 DFQATT, CDR2 SNEGSKA (reference sequence). J lost 2 bases, V lost 6 bases, and 8 bases had no gene match. This CDR3 region has 16 residues. The CDR3 protein is CSAHGGTSGITDTQYF. In DNA, the CDR3 is TGCAGTGCCCATGGCGGGACTAGCGGGATCACAGATACGCAGTATTTT.

This clonotype came up many times. The chain is built from TRBV7-2 and TRBJ2-7; perhaps TRBD2 as D (6 bases). Per the germline V gene, CDR1 is SGHTA and CDR2 is FQGNSA. This CDR3 is 14 amino acids long. Trimming took off 2 bases at V and 4 bases at J, with 12 bases between the two ends. The CDR3 sequence is CASSLLLASYEQYF. CDR3 DNA: TGTGCCAGCAGCTTATTACTAGCTAGTTACGAGCAGTACTTC.

The table lists this clonotype with many counts. V usage is TRBV12-3 or TRBV12-4 and J usage is TRBJ2-1; 10 bases align to TRBD1. The CDR3 covers 13 residues. V gave up 7 bases and J gave up 9 bases; unmatched junction bases: 6. This chain's CDR3 is CASTRQGATEQFF. In nucleotides, the CDR3 is TGTGCCAGCACCAGACAGGGGGCAACTGAGCAGTTCTTC.